This entry lists 5 T cell receptor beta chains sequenced from one sample in a study of cytomegalovirus exposure and HLA in healthy donors. PCR involved 60 Vbeta and 13 Jbeta primers. Here immunoSEQ multiplex PCR was the method, and the copy in TCRdb shows in-frame clones only, minus some. Here the sample spans around 120,000 clones, roughly 80% being singletons. Sequencing was performed on PBMCs. The receptors here all came from a female donor in good health and CMV-seropositive.

The chain combines TRBV7-8 with TRBJ2-3; 7 bases align to TRBD2. The junction had 3 bases not matched to a gene; V was cut back by 1 base and J by 5 bases. The germline gives CDR1 SGHVS, CDR2 FQNEAQ. This CDR3 spans 14 amino acids. Here the CDR3 reads CASSLGLAIDTQYF. The CDR3 DNA reads TGTGCCAGCAGCTTAGGACTAGCAATAGATACGCAGTATTTT.

The chain uses TRBV5-1 and TRBJ2-5; 11 positions match TRBD2. The germline gives CDR1 SGHRS, CDR2 YFSETQ. Germline trimming cut 4 bases from V and 1 base from J; bases unmatched to any gene: 9. This CDR3 has 17 amino acids. CDR3 residues: CASSPPGLAVSQETQYF. In DNA form, the CDR3 reads TGCGCCAGCAGCCCACCGGGACTAGCGGTTTCCCAAGAGACCCAGTACTTC.

V gene TRBV5-1 combines with J gene TRBJ2-3; 8 bases match TRBD1. V dropped 5 bases and J dropped 6; count of bases not matched to a gene: 8. In germline, CDR1 is SGHRS, CDR2 YFSETQ. The CDR3 runs 14 residues. The CDR3, as DNA: TGCGCCAGCAGGGACAGGGCCCAGGCCGATACGCAGTATTTT. As protein: CASRDRAQADTQYF.

In its sample, this clone was seen once. The rearrangement links TRBV7-2 to TRBJ2-3, with D uncertain. V lost 1 base to trimming and J lost 5 bases, with 7 bases between them. Germline CDR1 is SGHTA and CDR2 is FQGNSA. There are 13 residues in the CDR3. The CDR3 sequence: CASSLERGDTQYF. CDR3 bases: TGTGCCAGCAGCTTAGAGCGTGGAGATACGCAGTATTTT. Filled out from reference TRBV7-2 and TRBJ2-3, the complete variable domain reads GAGVSQSPSNKVTEKGKDVELRCDPISGHTALYWYRQSLGQGLEFLIYFQGNSAPDKSGLPSDRFSAERTGGSVSTLTIQRTQQEDSAVYLCASSLERGDTQYFGPGTRLTVL.

This clone was seen only once. Sequence at one end of the junction differs from germline and may be a read error. The chain couples TRBV7-2 to TRBJ2-5, with D unresolved. The CDR3 is 12 amino acids. Germline loops: CDR1 SGHTA, CDR2 FQGNSA. The CDR3 sequence: CASSAREEAQYF. In nucleotides, the CDR3 is TGTGCCAGCAGCGCCAGAGAAGAGGCCCAGTACTTC.